The next 3 T cell receptor beta chains were all read from a single sample in a study of cytomegalovirus exposure and HLA in healthy donors. In the PCR, 60 Vbeta and 13 Jbeta primers were used. TCRdb keeps only in-frame clones here, not all; method: immunoSEQ multiplex PCR. The sample includes over 150,000 clones, about 76% of them seen just once. The material sequenced was PBMCs. These receptors originate from a man younger than 40 in good health and CMV-seropositive.

The genes are TRBV7-9 and TRBJ1-2; 9 bases align to TRBD1. Germline assignment: CDR1 SEHNR and CDR2 FQNEAQ (reference sequence). Losses at the gene ends were 4 bases for V and 8 bases for J; bases not matched to a gene: 8. This CDR3 spans 14 amino acids. The CDR3 DNA reads as TGTGCCAGCAGCTCCGGACAGGGGAATTCGGGCTACACCTTC. Translated, it gives CASSSGQGNSGYTF.

The J gene is TRBJ2-7, the V gene TRBV28; D ambiguous. Trimming cost V 6 bases and J 2 bases, with 14 bases left between them. The CDR3 spans 14 residues. Germline V gene data show CDR1 as MDHEN and CDR2 as SYDVKM. The CDR3 sequence: CASRRPGTTYEQYF. The CDR3, as DNA: TGTGCCAGCAGGCGGCCGGGTACAACCTACGAGCAGTACTTC.

This chain uses TRBV5-1 with TRBJ1-1, with TRBD1 as a possible D gene (5 bases). The germline V gene encodes CDR1 SGHRS and CDR2 YFSETQ. V lost 4 bases and J 4 bases, leaving 14 bases between the germline ends. This CDR3 region has 14 residues. In DNA form, the CDR3 reads TGCGCCAGCAGCATCCGACAGTCCCCCACTGAAGCTTTCTTT. Its translation: CASSIRQSPTEAFF.